A single sample is the source of the 2 T cell receptor beta chains below, sequenced in a study of cytomegalovirus exposure and HLA in healthy donors. Primers: 60 Vbeta forward and 13 Jbeta reverse. TCRdb keeps only in-frame clones here, not all; method: immunoSEQ multiplex PCR. This table holds some 110,000 clones, 75% to 85% found once. The specimen sequenced was PBMCs. The source of these receptors is a man younger than 45 in good health and CMV-seropositive.

This clone was detected a few times. The CDR3 loop is CASSGTGVGYEQYF. The CDR3 region has the DNA TGTGCCAGCAGCGGGACAGGGGTTGGTTACGAGCAGTACTTC. The chain combines TRBV5-5 with TRBJ2-7; the match to TRBD1 covers 10 bases. CDR1 SGHKS and CDR2 YYEKEE come from the germline V gene (reference sequence). The CDR3 is 14 residues long. With 4 bases clipped from V and 4 bases from J, the junction kept 5 bases outside the gene matches.

The chain has TRBV2 and TRBJ1-5; no clear D gene. Germline-derived CDR1 and CDR2 are SNHLY and FYNNEI. The CDR3 has 14 amino acids. V lost 0 bases and J 6 bases, leaving 9 bases between the germline ends. The CDR3 protein is CASSEASGSQPQHF. The CDR3 DNA sequence: TGTGCCAGCAGTGAAGCGTCGGGGAGTCAGCCCCAGCATTTT.